One sample yielded the 16 T cell receptor beta chains listed below, sequenced in a study of CD8+ T cells in alopecia areata. Extraction and reverse transcription of RNA yielded cDNA as the sequencing template. The data were produced by immunoSEQ multiplex PCR, yet TCRdb's version contains in-frame clones alone and is incomplete. The table records 130,000 to 150,000 clones, about four fifths of them present only once. Documented treatment: oral pan-JAK inhibitor, 5-10 mg twice daily. Sample: CD8+ T cells sorted from blood, taken at week 4, from a patient treated with tofacitinib. These receptors were collected from a human donor with alopecia areata.

The chain has TRBV27 and TRBJ2-5; possible D gene TRBD2, 6 bases. The V and J ends lost 6 bases and 5 bases respectively, with 19 bases between them. This CDR3 contains 15 residues. CDR1 is MNHEY, CDR2 SMNVEV, per germline (reference sequence). The CDR3 nucleotides read TGTGCCAGCAGGTTGGGGGTTGGCGCGGGGGAGACCCAGTACTTC. Residues: CASRLGVGAGETQYF.

The chain joins TRBV2 to TRBJ2-3; 9 positions agree with TRBD1. Looked up from germline, CDR1 is SNHLY and CDR2 is FYNNEI. The CDR3 spans 17 residues. Trimming removed 10 bases from V and 1 base from J; junction bases left unmatched: 15. The DNA of the CDR3 is TGTGCCAACCTCCTCCCCGGGACAGGGTACGGCACAGATACGCAGTATTTT. Residues: CANLLPGTGYGTDTQYF. The full variable domain, with the rest looked up from reference TRBV2 and TRBJ2-3, is EPEVTQTPSHQVTQMGQEVILRCVPISNHLYFYWYRQILGQKVEFLVSFYNNEISEKSEIFDDQFSVERPDGSNFTLKIRSTKLEDSAMYFCANLLPGTGYGTDTQYFGPGTRLTVL.

A few counts support this clone. The chain links TRBV4-3 to TRBJ2-3; 8 nucleotides agree with TRBD1. CDR3 length equals 14 residues. Trimming removed 3 bases from V and 4 bases from J; junction bases left unmatched: 3. Germline-derived CDR1 and CDR2 are LGHNA and YSLEER. The CDR3 here is CASSHYRGADTQYF. CDR3 bases: TGCGCCAGCAGCCATTACAGGGGGGCAGATACGCAGTATTTT.

The chain links TRBV7-9 to TRBJ1-1; D may be TRBD1 (5 bases). CDR1 is SEHNR and CDR2 is FQNEAQ in the germline V gene (reference sequence). This CDR3 comprises 13 residues. The V and J ends lost 5 bases and 6 bases respectively, with 13 bases between them. The CDR3, as DNA: TGTGCCAGCAGCCCCGCGGGGGTAGCTGAAGCTTTCTTT. It yields the protein CASSPAGVAEAFF.

This sequence joins TRBV15 and TRBJ2-7, with 7 nucleotides matching TRBD1. This CDR3 spans 15 amino acids. V lost 2 bases and J lost 5; bases outside the gene matches: 9. CDR1 and CDR2 from the germline V gene are LNHNV and YYDKDF (reference sequence). The CDR3 is CATSRTHRGSDEQYF. CDR3 coding DNA: TGTGCCACCAGCAGAACCCACAGGGGATCGGACGAGCAGTACTTC. The full variable domain, in which reference TRBV15 and TRBJ2-7 provide the parts outside the CDR3, is DAMVIQNPRYQVTQFGKPVTLSCSQTLNHNVMYWYQQKSSQAPKLLFHYYDKDFNNEADTPDNFQSRRPNTSFCFLDIRSPGLGDTAMYLCATSRTHRGSDEQYFGPGTRLTVT.

The gene calls are TRBV7-9 and TRBJ2-7; no definite D call. From germline, CDR1 is SEHNR and CDR2 FQNEAQ (reference sequence). V was trimmed by 5 bases and J by 4 bases, leaving 6 bases between them. This CDR3 region has 11 residues. CDR3 nucleotide sequence: TGTGCCAGCAGCCGAGATTACGAGCAGTACTTC. Translating it yields CASSRDYEQYF.

This clone has only a few counts. This sequence joins TRBV10-3 and TRBJ2-3; TRBD2 is a possible D gene (5 bases). The germline CDR1 and CDR2 sequences are ENHRY and SYGVKD. V dropped 2 bases and J dropped 3 bases, with 18 bases sitting between them. The CDR3 is 17 amino acids. The CDR3 nucleotides are TGTGCCATCAGTGAGGGGATATACGAGGGCGAAACAGATACGCAGTATTTT. Protein: CAISEGIYEGETDTQYF.

The CDR3 coding sequence is TGTGCCAGCAGCGTATACGAGCTAGATACGCAGTATTTT. This translates into CASSVYELDTQYF. The rearrangement joins TRBV9 to TRBJ2-3, with unresolved D. The V gene's germline CDR1 is SGDLS and CDR2 YYNGEE. Trimming cost V 1 base and J 5 bases, with 8 bases left between them. This CDR3 is built from 13 residues. The variable domain in full, completed from reference TRBV9 and TRBJ2-3, reads DSGVTQTPKHLITATGQRVTLRCSPRSGDLSVYWYQQSLDQGLQFLIQYYNGEERAKGNILERFSAQQFPDLHSELNLSSLELGDSALYFCASSVYELDTQYFGPGTRLTVL.

V and J are TRBV10-3 and TRBJ2-1; 9 bases are shared with TRBD2. This CDR3 comprises 17 residues. With 1 base clipped from V and 4 bases from J, the junction kept 8 bases outside the gene matches. Germline V gene lookup returns CDR1 ENHRY and CDR2 SYGVKD. CDR3 in amino acids: CAISELRLAEVYNEQFF. CDR3 bases: TGTGCCATCAGTGAGTTACGACTAGCGGAGGTTTACAATGAGCAGTTCTTC.

The sample holds many counts of this clone. Other DNA sequences in this specimen translate into the identical CDR3. The J gene is TRBJ2-2, the V gene TRBV7-9; D unresolved. The CDR3 length is 11 residues. The V end lost 6 bases, the J end lost 4 bases, and 3 bases lay between the germline ends. Germline CDR1 and CDR2: SEHNR and FQNEAQ (reference sequence). Here the CDR3 DNA reads TGTGCCAGCAGGGGCACCGGGGAGCTGTTTTTT. The encoded protein is CASRGTGELFF.

The CDR3 DNA is TGTGCCAGCAGTGAAGGGGCCGGGACACTAGCCAAAAACATTCAGTACTTC. Its protein product is CASSEGAGTLAKNIQYF. The chain couples TRBV6-1 to TRBJ2-4, with D possibly matching TRBD1 (6 bases). Germline lookup yields CDR1 MNHNS and CDR2 SASEGT. V was cut by 1 base and J by 0 bases, with 13 bases left in between. The CDR3 is 17 amino acids.

The rearrangement links TRBV7-2 to TRBJ2-7; D is uncertain. CDR1 and CDR2 (germline): SGHTA, FQGNSA. The V end lost 8 bases, the J end lost 6 bases, and 14 bases lay between the germline ends. The CDR3 runs 12 residues. The CDR3 sequence: CASGWVKLEQYF. The CDR3 nucleotides are TGTGCCAGCGGATGGGTAAAACTCGAGCAGTACTTC.

This clone was counted a few times. The chain employs TRBV7-9 and TRBJ2-7; TRBD2 might be the D (6 bases). The CDR3 has 13 amino acids. Germline CDR1 reads SEHNR; CDR2 reads FQNEAQ (reference sequence). V dropped 6 bases and J dropped 6 bases, with 15 bases sitting between them. CDR3 sequence reads: CASSSGGLVEQYF. The CDR3 region has the DNA TGTGCCAGCAGTTCAGGAGGGTTGGTCGAGCAGTACTTC.

The J gene is TRBJ2-2, the V gene TRBV10-2, with a tentative D call TRBD1 (6 bases). This CDR3 contains 14 residues. Germline V lookup: CDR1 WSHSY, CDR2 SAAADI. V was clipped by 8 bases and J by 6 bases, with 16 bases between them. Written as DNA, the CDR3 is TGCGCCAGCTCAGCAGGGGTGGTATCCGGGGAGCTGTTTTTT. Protein sequence: CASSAGVVSGELFF.

The chain employs TRBV27 and TRBJ1-2, with D possibly being TRBD1 (5 bases). With 7 bases removed from V and 2 bases from J, the gap between germline ends came to 11 bases. CDR1 is MNHEY, CDR2 SMNVEV, per germline (reference sequence). The CDR3 length is 13 residues. This CDR3 is CASKDSGNYGYTF. The DNA for the CDR3 is TGTGCCAGCAAAGACTCAGGGAACTATGGCTACACCTTC.

The chain has TRBV10-3 and TRBJ2-3; 9 bases match TRBD2. With V trimmed by 7 bases and J by 0 bases, 8 bases remained unmatched. The V gene's germline CDR1 is ENHRY and CDR2 SYGVKD. There are 16 residues in the CDR3. CDR3 in amino acids: CAIKGVAGASTDTQYF. CDR3 in DNA: TGTGCCATCAAGGGGGTAGCGGGGGCCAGCACAGATACGCAGTATTTT.